This T cell receptor beta chain was captured in a study of T-cell memory formation after mild COVID-19. Study findings and constraints: A subset of responding clones appeared in pre-infection memory, suggesting cross-reactive memory joined. Clones contracting day 15 to 85 were balanced CD4/CD8; later expanders leaned CD4+. Researchers could not confirm that second-wave clones peaking on day 37 targeted SARS-CoV-2.

The CDR3 runs 14 residues. Germline CDR1 and CDR2: LGHDT and YNNKEL (reference sequence). The V and J ends lost 2 bases and 7 bases, in that order; junction bases with no gene match: 2. This clonotype was seen only a few times. Antigen unknown. Barcoded TCR alpha and TCR beta cDNA libraries with UMIs came from 5'RACE using constant-segment primers. TCRdb redid the calling of the 5' RACE reads with MiXCR, one entry per CDR3 protein. This sample yields about 140,000 distinct CDR3 sequences, of which 14% are seen a single time; about 26% belongs to the top ten. The rearrangement links TRBV3-1 to TRBJ2-1, with 10 bases that match TRBD1. The source of this sequence is an adult woman who had mild COVID-19 (a few samples of this study predate the infection). Cell type and time point are not known. Source material: PBMCs or a T cell subset sorted from them (not recorded which). As DNA, the CDR3 is TGTGCCAGCAGCCAATGGACAGGGGGTAATGAGCAGTTCTTC. Protein product: CASSQWTGGNEQFF.